The rows below give T cell receptor beta chains drawn from one sample of a study of cytomegalovirus exposure and HLA in healthy donors. Only in-frame clones appear in the TCRdb table, and some are missing; sequencing was by immunoSEQ multiplex PCR. The sample shows over 150,000 clones, 81% of them seen only once. Sequencing was performed on PBMCs. These receptors all stem from a woman in her 50s in good health and CMV-seronegative. Both conserved end residues are part of each CDR3. D genes are given only for firm matches. For some rows the clone size is stated as once, few or many, or as a class when expanded; others skip it.

TRBV18	TRBJ1-2	-	-	CASSPPSGSYGYTF	TGTGCCAGCTCACCACCATCGGGGAGTTATGGCTACACCTTC
TRBV5-6	TRBJ1-2	-	-	CASSFGAGPLNGYTF	TGTGCCAGCAGCTTCGGTGCAGGCCCCTTGAATGGCTACACCTTC
TRBV19	TRBJ2-6	-	few	CASRPGAKSGANVLTF	TGTGCCAGTAGGCCAGGGGCGAAATCTGGGGCCAACGTCCTGACTTTC
TRBV5-6	TRBJ1-3	TRBD1	-	CASSPTGTGFGTIYF	TGTGCCAGCAGCCCCACCGGGACAGGGTTCGGCACCATATATTTT
TRBV7-9	TRBJ2-3	-	-	CASSPPKLATADTQYF	TGTGCCAGCAGCCCCCCCAAACTAGCAACCGCAGATACGCAGTATTTT
TRBV11-2	TRBJ1-2	TRBD1	-	CASSPGTANYGYTF	TGTGCCAGCAGCCCAGGGACAGCTAACTATGGCTACACCTTC
TRBV2	TRBJ1-3	-	-	CASYDSTPGNTIYF	TGTGCCAGCTACGACAGTACGCCTGGAAACACCATATATTTT
TRBV29-1	TRBJ1-2	-	few	CSVAEGGYTF	TGCAGCGTTGCGGAGGGCGGCTACACCTTC
TRBV7-2	TRBJ1-2	TRBD1	once	CASSPRSAVGQGDGYTF	TGTGCCAGCAGCCCCCGGTCCGCCGTGGGACAGGGGGATGGCTACACCTTC
TRBV30	TRBJ1-6	-	-	CAWGRRSYNSPLHF	TGTGCCTGGGGACGGAGGTCCTATAATTCACCCCTCCACTTT
TRBV2	TRBJ1-4	-	-	CASLPGRTNEKLFF	TGTGCCAGCCTACCAGGGAGGACTAATGAAAAACTGTTTTTT
TRBV25-1	TRBJ2-2	-	-	CASSEGGSGTGELFF	TGTGCCAGCAGTGAGGGCGGGTCGGGCACCGGGGAGCTGTTTTTT
TRBV9	TRBJ2-1	TRBD2	-	CASSRGGMRNEQFF	TGTGCCAGCAGTCGCGGGGGGATGAGAAATGAGCAGTTCTTC
TRBV2	TRBJ1-1	TRBD1	-	CASSTRTGTEAFF	TGTGCCAGCAGTACCCGGACAGGGACTGAAGCTTTCTTT
TRBV7-4	TRBJ1-5	-	-	CASSLDFQEGPGYSNQPQHF	TGTGCCAGCAGCTTAGATTTCCAGGAGGGACCCGGATATAGCAATCAGCCCCAGCATTTT
TRBV15	TRBJ2-4	TRBD2	-	CATASGGAAKNIQYF	TGTGCCACCGCAAGCGGGGGGGCAGCCAAAAACATTCAGTACTTC
TRBV7-6	TRBJ2-7	-	-	CASSPDSSYEQYF	TGTGCCAGCAGCCCGGACTCCTCCTACGAGCAGTACTTC
TRBV6-5	TRBJ1-1	-	once	CASRRHYANTEAFF	TGTGCCAGCAGGCGACATTATGCTAACACTGAAGCTTTCTTT
TRBV5-4	TRBJ2-2	TRBD1	-	CASSPGQGSTGELFF	TGTGCCAGCAGCCCCGGACAGGGGAGCACCGGGGAGCTGTTTTTT
TRBV4-3	TRBJ2-2	-	-	CASSQDRRAGELFF	TGCGCCAGCAGCCAAGATCGCCGAGCCGGGGAGCTGTTTTTT
TRBV6-6	TRBJ2-5	-	-	CASSRQFQETQYF	TGTGCCAGCAGTCGACAGTTCCAAGAGACCCAGTACTTC
TRBV7-3	TRBJ1-1	-	-	CASSPGGIRGAEAFF	TGTGCCAGCAGCCCCGGGGGCATTCGGGGGGCTGAAGCTTTCTTT
TRBV29-1	TRBJ1-1	TRBD1	-	CSVSGTGFTTEAFF	TGCAGCGTTTCCGGGACAGGGTTTACCACTGAAGCTTTCTTT
TRBV7-2	TRBJ1-1	-	-	CASSLHRDTEAFF	TGTGCCAGCAGCTTACACAGGGACACTGAAGCTTTCTTT
TRBV2	TRBJ2-5	-	-	CASSWGPGETQYF	TGTGCCAGCAGTTGGGGCCCAGGGGAGACCCAGTACTTC
TRBV7-6	TRBJ2-5	-	-	CASSRRGGETQYF	TGTGCCAGCTCCAGGAGGGGGGGAGAGACCCAGTACTTC
TRBV18	TRBJ2-3	-	-	CASSPLNSDTQYF	TGTGCCAGCTCACCACTTAATTCAGATACGCAGTATTTT
TRBV5-8	TRBJ1-2	-	-	CASSWRGGGYGYTF	TGTGCCAGCAGCTGGAGGGGGGGAGGCTATGGCTACACCTTC
TRBV7-9	TRBJ2-2	TRBD1	-	CASSLGQGATGELFF	TGTGCCAGCAGCTTGGGACAGGGGGCCACCGGGGAGCTGTTTTTT
TRBV9	TRBJ2-5	TRBD2	-	CASSAGTSGGSQETQYF	TGTGCCAGCAGCGCCGGGACTAGCGGGGGCTCCCAAGAGACCCAGTACTTC
TRBV7-2	TRBJ2-3	TRBD2	few	CASSRAKRREGGTDTQYF	TGTGCCAGCAGCCGTGCAAAGAGGCGGGAGGGAGGCACAGATACGCAGTATTTT
TRBV9	TRBJ1-1	-	-	CASSEGEGSTEAFF	TGTGCCAGCAGCGAAGGGGAGGGGTCAACTGAAGCTTTCTTT
TRBV19	TRBJ2-2	TRBD1	-	CASSILTGVSGELFF	TGTGCCAGTAGTATACTAACAGGGGTGAGCGGGGAGCTGTTTTTT
TRBV10-3	TRBJ1-3	-	-	CAISTGITGNTIYF	TGTGCCATCAGTACCGGGATCACAGGAAACACCATATATTTT
TRBV5-8	TRBJ2-1	TRBD2	-	CASSSAAPGLKVEQFF	TGTGCCAGCAGCTCAGCGGCACCGGGACTAAAAGTTGAGCAGTTCTTC
TRBV11-3	TRBJ2-2	TRBD1	-	CASSMTGIKGELFF	TGTGCCAGCAGTATGACAGGGATTAAAGGGGAGCTGTTTTTT
TRBV5-1	TRBJ1-2	-	-	CASSGEKYGYTF	TGCGCCAGCTCAGGGGAGAAGTATGGCTACACCTTC
TRBV7-9	TRBJ1-1	-	-	CASSLERGARNTEAFF	TGTGCCAGCAGCTTAGAACGGGGGGCCAGGAACACTGAAGCTTTCTTT
TRBV6-6	TRBJ2-3	-	-	CASSGDFFPTLDTQYF	TGTGCCAGCAGTGGGGACTTTTTTCCTACCCTAGATACGCAGTATTTT
TRBV19	TRBJ1-4	TRBD1	-	CASSPGQIQEKLFF	TGTGCCAGTAGTCCGGGACAGATACAGGAAAAACTGTTTTTT
TRBV2	TRBJ2-5	-	-	CASQWGPVRGQETQYF	TGTGCCAGCCAATGGGGTCCCGTCAGGGGACAAGAGACCCAGTACTTC
TRBV7-2	TRBJ2-3	TRBD1	-	CASSSGTGRGTDTQYF	TGTGCCAGCAGCTCCGGGACAGGGCGGGGCACAGATACGCAGTATTTT
TRBV11-1	TRBJ2-7	-	-	CASSSASREQYF	TGTGCCAGCAGCTCGGCTAGTAGGGAGCAGTACTTC
TRBV28	TRBJ2-6	TRBD2	-	CASSSTDPSGKGDGANVLTF	TGTGCCAGCAGTTCCACCGACCCTAGCGGGAAGGGCGATGGGGCCAACGTCCTGACTTTC
TRBV15	TRBJ2-7	-	-	CATSRDLGGDEQYF	TGTGCCACCAGCAGAGATTTGGGAGGCGACGAGCAGTACTTC